The 9 T cell receptor beta chains below were found in one sample sequenced in a study of Tregs in tolerant kidney transplant recipients. Produced via immunoSEQ multiplex PCR; TCRdb's table is partial and in-frame only. The sample carries roughly 120,000 clones, roughly nine tenths recorded once. Sequenced input: CD4+ T cells from blood. The receptors stem from a human donor in good health.

The table lists this clone with a count of one. The DNA of the CDR3 is TGTGCCAGCAGCGCCGGGACAGGGGGCTTGGGGTACTTC. It encodes CASSAGTGGLGYF. This chain connects TRBV6-5 to TRBJ2-4; 12 positions agree with TRBD1. The CDR3 consists of 13 residues. V shed 6 bases, J shed 15 bases, and the junction held 9 bases outside the gene matches. CDR1 and CDR2 from the germline V gene are MNHEY and SVGAGI.

V and J are TRBV18 and TRBJ2-3; TRBD2 matches at 9 bases. In germline, CDR1 is KGHSH, CDR2 LQKENI. This CDR3 is 15 amino acids long. V trimming: 3 bases; J trimming: 3 bases; junction bases outside the gene matches: 4. The CDR3 nucleotides read TGTGCCAGCTCACCCGTTAGCGGGGGAACAGATACGCAGTATTTT. Its protein is CASSPVSGGTDTQYF.

The chain couples TRBV27 to TRBJ1-2, with TRBD1 matching over 7 bases. The CDR3 loop spans 15 amino acids. CDR1 MNHEY and CDR2 SMNVEV come from the germline V gene (reference sequence). Trimming cost V 5 bases and J 2 bases; bases outside gene matches: 8. The CDR3, as DNA: TGTGCCAGCAGTAGAGCCGGGACAGTAAACTATGGCTACACCTTC. This codes for CASSRAGTVNYGYTF.

The chain couples TRBV10-1 to TRBJ2-3; TRBD1 might be the D (5 bases). V gave up 2 bases and J gave up 3 bases, with 6 bases separating them. This CDR3 spans 13 amino acids. Germline values: CDR1 WNHNN, CDR2 SYGVQD (reference sequence). The CDR3 reads CASSEAGTDTQYF. CDR3 DNA sequence: TGCGCCAGCAGTGAGGCAGGGACAGATACGCAGTATTTT.

The gene calls are TRBV2 and TRBJ1-5; D not certain. V gave up 3 bases and J gave up 3 bases, with 12 bases separating them. Germline V CDR1 and CDR2: SNHLY, FYNNEI. This CDR3 spans 15 amino acids. In DNA form, the CDR3 reads TGTGCCAGCAGTGATACCGGGAGTTTCAATCAGCCCCAGCATTTT. Translated: CASSDTGSFNQPQHF.

The J gene is TRBJ1-1, the V gene TRBV15, with TRBD1 matching over 8 bases. This CDR3 region has 15 residues. Germline V lookup: CDR1 LNHNV, CDR2 YYDKDF (reference sequence). Germline trimming cut 5 bases from V and 4 bases from J; bases unmatched to any gene: 9. CDR3 loop: CATSSEDRAGTEAFF. The CDR3 DNA reads as TGTGCCACCAGCTCCGAGGACAGGGCGGGCACTGAAGCTTTCTTT.

The chain links TRBV2 to TRBJ2-7, with 10 bases lining up with TRBD2. The CDR3 runs 13 residues. Germline lookup yields CDR1 SNHLY and CDR2 FYNNEI. V dropped 6 bases and J dropped 6; count of bases not matched to a gene: 5. The CDR3 is CASSKREGLEQYF. The CDR3 DNA reads as TGTGCCAGCAGCAAGCGGGAGGGCCTCGAGCAGTACTTC. Full variable domain (remainder filled in from reference TRBV2 and TRBJ2-7): EPEVTQTPSHQVTQMGQEVILRCVPISNHLYFYWYRQILGQKVEFLVSFYNNEISEKSEIFDDQFSVERPDGSNFTLKIRSTKLEDSAMYFCASSKREGLEQYFGPGTRLTVT.

V is TRBV30 and J is TRBJ2-1; 7 bases match TRBD1. The germline V gene has CDR1 GTSNPN and CDR2 SVGIG (reference sequence). The V segment lost 1 base and the J segment 10 bases; nucleotides outside the gene matches: 7. The CDR3 is 13 amino acids. Written as DNA, the CDR3 is TGTGCCTGGAGTGCTTACTTACAGGGGGAGCAGTTCTTC. Translating it yields CAWSAYLQGEQFF. Based on the CDR3 plus reference TRBV30 and TRBJ2-1, the full variable domain is SQTIHQWPATLVQPVGSPLSLECTVEGTSNPNLYWYRQAAGRGLQLLFYSVGIGQISSEVPQNLSASRPQDRQFILSSKKLLLSDSGFYLCAWSAYLQGEQFFGPGTRLTVL.

This clone was recorded only once. J is TRBJ2-3 and V is TRBV10-3; 8 bases fit TRBD2. The V segment lost 6 bases and the J segment 3 bases; nucleotides outside the gene matches: 5. CDR1 is ENHRY and CDR2 is SYGVKD in the germline V gene. The CDR3 covers 14 residues. The CDR3 is CAIRSGGGTDTQYF. The CDR3 coding sequence is TGTGCCATCAGATCGGGGGGGGGAACAGATACGCAGTATTTT.